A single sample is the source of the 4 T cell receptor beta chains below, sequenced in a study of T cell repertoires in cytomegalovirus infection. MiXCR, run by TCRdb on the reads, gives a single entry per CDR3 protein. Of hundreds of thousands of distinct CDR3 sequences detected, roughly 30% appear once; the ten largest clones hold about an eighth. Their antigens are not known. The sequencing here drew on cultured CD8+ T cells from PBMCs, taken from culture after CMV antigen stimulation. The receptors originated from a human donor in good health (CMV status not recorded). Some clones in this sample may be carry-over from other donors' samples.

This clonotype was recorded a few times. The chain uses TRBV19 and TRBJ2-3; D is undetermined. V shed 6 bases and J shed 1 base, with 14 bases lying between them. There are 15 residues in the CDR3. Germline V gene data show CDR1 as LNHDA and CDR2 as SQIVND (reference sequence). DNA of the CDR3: TGTGCCAGTAGACCCATGCTCACTCGCACAGATACGCAGTATTTT. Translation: CASRPMLTRTDTQYF.

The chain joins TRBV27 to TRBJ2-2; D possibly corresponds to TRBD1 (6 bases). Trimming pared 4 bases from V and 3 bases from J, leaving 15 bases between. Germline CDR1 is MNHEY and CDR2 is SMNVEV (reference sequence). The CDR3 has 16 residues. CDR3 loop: CASSSGDPLYTGELFF. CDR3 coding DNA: TGTGCCAGCAGTTCAGGGGACCCATTATACACCGGGGAGCTGTTTTTT.

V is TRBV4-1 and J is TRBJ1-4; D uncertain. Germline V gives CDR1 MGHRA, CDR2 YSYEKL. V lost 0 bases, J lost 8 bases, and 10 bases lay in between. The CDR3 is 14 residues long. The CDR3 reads CASSQETVLEKLFF. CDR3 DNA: TGCGCCAGCAGCCAAGAAACGGTTCTCGAAAAACTGTTTTTT.

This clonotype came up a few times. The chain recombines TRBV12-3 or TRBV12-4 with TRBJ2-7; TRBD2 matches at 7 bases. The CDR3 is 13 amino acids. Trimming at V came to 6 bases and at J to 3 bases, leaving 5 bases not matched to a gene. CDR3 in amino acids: CASRERGDYEQYF. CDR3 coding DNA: TGTGCCAGCAGGGAACGGGGGGACTACGAGCAGTACTTC.